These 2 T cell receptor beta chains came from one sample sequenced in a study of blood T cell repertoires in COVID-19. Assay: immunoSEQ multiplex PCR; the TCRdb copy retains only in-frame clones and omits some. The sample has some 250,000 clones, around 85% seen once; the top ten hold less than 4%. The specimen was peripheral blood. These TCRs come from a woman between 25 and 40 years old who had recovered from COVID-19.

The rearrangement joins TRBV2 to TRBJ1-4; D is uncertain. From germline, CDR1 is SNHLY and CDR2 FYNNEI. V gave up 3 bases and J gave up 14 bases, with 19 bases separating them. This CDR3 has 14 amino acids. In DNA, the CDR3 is TGTGCCAGCAGTGACGATGCGTACCCCGTTCGTCTGTTTTTT. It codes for CASSDDAYPVRLFF.

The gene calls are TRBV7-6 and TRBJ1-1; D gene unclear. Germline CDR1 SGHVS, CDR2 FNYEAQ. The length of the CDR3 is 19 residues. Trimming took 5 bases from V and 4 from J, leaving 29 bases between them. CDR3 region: CASSPDWGLGVHSPTEAFF. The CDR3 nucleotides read TGTGCCAGCAGCCCGGACTGGGGTCTTGGGGTTCACTCGCCCACTGAAGCTTTCTTT.